The 31 T cell receptor beta chains in this list originate from one sample, sequenced in a study of identical twins. One entry per CDR3 protein results from TCRdb running MiXCR on the 5' RACE reads. The table lists roughly 500,000 distinct CDR3 sequences, less than 25% of them singletons, with under 0.95% in the top ten. The same data also went into a second study, on T cells expressing NK-cell markers.

Material: CD4+ T cells sorted from blood. These receptors were taken from a woman aged 18-29 years in good health.

This clonotype was picked up a small number of times. The rearrangement uses TRBV12-3 or TRBV12-4 and TRBJ2-5, with TRBD1 as a possible D gene (6 bases). The CDR3 loop spans 16 amino acids. The V end lost 7 bases, the J end lost 0 bases, and 18 bases lay between the germline ends. The CDR3 nucleotides read TGTGCCAGCACCAGAAAGACAGGAACCTACCAAGAGACCCAGTACTTC. Translated: CASTRKTGTYQETQYF.

This clonotype was seen a handful of times. The chain is built from TRBV11-2 and TRBJ2-1, with 12 bases fitting TRBD2. The CDR3 extends over 18 amino acids. With V trimmed by 8 bases and J by 7 bases, 18 bases remained unmatched. Germline lookup yields CDR1 SGHAT and CDR2 FQNNGV. CDR3 loop: CASSGRASTSGSSNEQFF. The CDR3 DNA reads as TGTGCCAGCTCGGGGCGGGCTTCGACTAGCGGGAGTTCAAATGAGCAGTTCTTC.

In this sample, this clonotype turned up a few times. The CDR3 region has the DNA TGTGCCAGTGCCAAGGGTGTTCAGCGCTACAATGAGCAGTTCTTC. Its translation: CASAKGVQRYNEQFF. The J gene is TRBJ2-1, the V gene TRBV12-3 or TRBV12-4; D is undetermined. CDR3 length: 15 residues. V gave up 9 bases and J gave up 3 bases, with 18 bases separating them.

This clonotype was observed a few times. The chain links TRBV29-1 to TRBJ2-7, with unresolved D. Trimming took 7 bases from V and 0 from J, leaving 13 bases between them. Germline V gene data show CDR1 as SQVTM and CDR2 as ANQGSEA. The CDR3 is 13 amino acids. For the CDR3, the DNA is TGCAGCGCCCGGGCTGCAAGCTCCTACGAGCAGTACTTC. Protein product: CSARAASSYEQYF.

This clonotype was observed at least ten times. The CDR3 DNA reads TGTGCCAGCAGGGCTCACGGGTTGGAGACCCAGTACTTC. It yields the protein CASRAHGLETQYF. The chain recombines TRBV27 with TRBJ2-5; D not certain. The germline V and J ends were trimmed by 6 bases and 5 bases, with 13 bases remaining between them. Germline values: CDR1 MNHEY, CDR2 SMNVEV (reference sequence). This CDR3 comprises 13 residues.

This clonotype was found a few times. CDR3 DNA sequence: TGCAGTGCTATGCCAAGCAATCAGCCCCAGCATTTT. Its protein product is CSAMPSNQPQHF. This chain uses TRBV20-1 with TRBJ1-5; D remains unclear. Trimming shortened V by 4 bases and J by 1 base, and 5 bases separated the two germline ends. This CDR3 spans 12 amino acids. CDR1 DFQATT and CDR2 SNEGSKA come from the germline V gene (reference sequence).

The rearrangement joins TRBV20-1 to TRBJ2-4, with 8 bases identical to TRBD1. Trimming took 3 bases from V and 6 from J; bases not matched to a gene: 1. Germline V gene lookup returns CDR1 DFQATT and CDR2 SNEGSKA (reference sequence). CDR3 length: 12 residues. This CDR3 reads CSASDRGNIQYF. The CDR3 coding sequence is TGCAGTGCTAGTGACAGGGGAAACATTCAGTACTTC.

This clonotype was observed many times. The V gene is TRBV12-3 or TRBV12-4, the J gene TRBJ2-5; D ambiguous. V was clipped by 1 base and J by 7 bases, with 10 bases between them. This CDR3 spans 13 amino acids. CDR3 DNA: TGTGCCAGCAGTTTAGTGGCGAAGGGGACCCAGTACTTC. Translated, it gives CASSLVAKGTQYF.

This clonotype has only a few counts. This rearrangement joins TRBV5-8 to TRBJ2-7; the match to TRBD1 covers 9 bases. The V segment lost 3 bases and the J segment 3 bases; nucleotides outside the gene matches: 10. The V gene's germline CDR1 is SGHTS and CDR2 YDEGEE. This CDR3 has 16 residues. The CDR3 sequence: CASSSTPQGAGYEQYF. In DNA form, the CDR3 reads TGTGCCAGCAGCTCCACACCACAGGGGGCGGGCTACGAGCAGTACTTC.

This chain connects TRBV10-1 to TRBJ2-3, with D hard to call. V lost 0 bases and J lost 2, with 6 bases in between. The CDR3 sequence is 14 residues long. The germline V gene has CDR1 WNHNN and CDR2 SYGVQD (reference sequence). CDR3 sequence: CASSESQSTDTQYF. The CDR3 bases are TGCGCCAGCAGTGAGTCGCAGTCCACAGATACGCAGTATTTT.

This clonotype was seen only a few times. The chain is built from TRBV7-8 and TRBJ2-2; TRBD2 matches at 14 bases. The CDR3 has 18 amino acids. Trimming at V came to 2 bases and at J to 8 bases, leaving 10 bases not matched to a gene. The V gene's germline CDR1 is SGHVS and CDR2 FQNEAQ. The CDR3 sequence: CASSLKWGLAGVRGELFF. In nucleotides, the CDR3 is TGTGCCAGCAGCTTAAAATGGGGACTAGCGGGAGTCAGAGGGGAGCTGTTTTTT.

At least ten counts were recorded for this clonotype. The gene calls are TRBV6-1 and TRBJ2-7; 10 bases fit TRBD1. Germline V lookup: CDR1 MNHNS, CDR2 SASEGT. CDR3 size: 15 residues. J gave up 0 bases and V 5 bases, and 4 bases lay outside the gene matches. CDR3 nucleotides: TGTGCCAGCAGTCGGGGACAGGGGCCCTCCTACGAGCAGTACTTC. Translation: CASSRGQGPSYEQYF.

This clonotype came up many times. This chain links TRBV14 with TRBJ2-3, with 10 nucleotides matching TRBD2. This CDR3 region has 15 residues. Unmatched junction bases numbered 17, after V lost 10 bases and J lost 10 bases. Germline assignment: CDR1 SGHDN and CDR2 FVKESK. In DNA, the CDR3 is TGTGCCACCTCAACCGGACTAGCGGAGACGTCCTCGCAGTATTTT. Protein sequence: CATSTGLAETSSQYF.

V is TRBV11-2 and J is TRBJ2-7; the D is unclear. The CDR3 length is 13 residues. Trimming stripped 0 bases from V and 9 bases from J, with 12 bases between. Germline V gives CDR1 SGHAT, CDR2 FQNNGV. The CDR3 bases are TGTGCCAGCAGCTTAGAGAGGCAGGCTGGGCAGTACTTC. Translated: CASSLERQAGQYF.

V and J are TRBV9 and TRBJ2-1; D may be TRBD2 (6 bases). The ends were cut back, 2 bases at V and 9 bases at J, with 15 bases in the middle. CDR3 length: 14 amino acids. Germline CDR1 is SGDLS and CDR2 is YYNGEE. The CDR3 DNA reads as TGTGCCAGCAGCGTCCGGACTAATATGGCTGAGCAGTTCTTC. This codes for CASSVRTNMAEQFF. The whole variable domain, filled in from reference TRBV9 and TRBJ2-1, reads DSGVTQTPKHLITATGQRVTLRCSPRSGDLSVYWYQQSLDQGLQFLIQYYNGEERAKGNILERFSAQQFPDLHSELNLSSLELGDSALYFCASSVRTNMAEQFFGPGTRLTVL.

This clonotype was counted only a few times. The chain is built from TRBV20-1 and TRBJ2-3, with 10 bases fitting TRBD1. CDR3 length equals 14 residues. In germline, CDR1 is DFQATT, CDR2 SNEGSKA (reference sequence). V was pared by 3 bases and J by 4 bases, with 4 bases of the junction left unmatched. CDR3 protein: CSASGTGDADTQYF. CDR3 DNA sequence: TGCAGTGCTAGTGGGACAGGGGACGCAGATACGCAGTATTTT.

The chain has TRBV3-1 and TRBJ2-3, with TRBD2 as a possible D gene (6 bases). Trimming removed 6 bases from V and 4 bases from J, with 17 bases in between. Germline V gene sequence: CDR1 LGHDT, CDR2 YNNKEL (reference sequence). CDR3 length: 15 amino acids. Here the CDR3 DNA reads TGTGCCAGCAGATCCACCGGGACTTACCCAGATACGCAGTATTTT. Protein product: CASRSTGTYPDTQYF.

The chain combines TRBV7-2 with TRBJ2-7; 8 nucleotides line up with TRBD2. CDR1 SGHTA and CDR2 FQGNSA come from the germline V gene. The CDR3 extends over 14 amino acids. With 3 bases clipped from V and 2 bases from J, the junction kept 3 bases outside the gene matches. For the CDR3, the DNA is TGTGCCAGCAGCTTCTCGGGAGGGCCCTACGAGCAGTACTTC. Translated: CASSFSGGPYEQYF.

This clonotype came up a few times. The rearrangement links TRBV20-1 to TRBJ2-1, with TRBD2 matching over 8 bases. The V gene end was trimmed by 1 base and the J gene end by 6 bases; junction bases not matched to a gene: 5. This CDR3 comprises 14 residues. CDR1 DFQATT and CDR2 SNEGSKA come from the germline V gene (reference sequence). Here the CDR3 DNA reads TGCAGTGCTAGAGCCAGCGGGGGATTCAATGAGCAGTTCTTC. It encodes CSARASGGFNEQFF.

The table lists this clonotype with a few counts. The CDR3: CSARGTNSPLHF. CDR3 nucleotides: TGCAGTGCTAGAGGGACTAATTCACCCCTCCACTTT. The V call is TRBV20-1, the J call TRBJ1-6; D is uncertain. Trimming took 1 base from V and 6 from J, leaving 4 bases between them. Looked up from germline, CDR1 is DFQATT and CDR2 is SNEGSKA (reference sequence). The CDR3 spans 12 residues.

This clonotype was counted many times. The chain joins TRBV20-1 to TRBJ2-1; D may correspond to TRBD1 or TRBD2 (5 bases each). Trimming removed 6 bases at V and 8 bases at J, with 17 bases between. The germline V gene has CDR1 DFQATT and CDR2 SNEGSKA (reference sequence). The CDR3 is 13 residues long. Here the CDR3 DNA reads TGCAGTGCCTCCCAACGGGGCCCGCATGAGCAGTTCTTC. This gives the protein CSASQRGPHEQFF.

The chain is built from TRBV6-5 and TRBJ2-5; D unclear. The germline CDR1 and CDR2 sequences are MNHEY and SVGAGI. The CDR3 consists of 13 residues. V was shortened by 0 bases and J by 4 bases, with 6 bases between the two germline ends. The CDR3 bases are TGTGCCAGCAGTTACTCGATGGGAGAGACCCAGTACTTC. Residues: CASSYSMGETQYF.

This clonotype was picked up a small number of times. V and J are TRBV7-9 and TRBJ2-1; TRBD1 is a possible D gene (6 bases). The V gene's germline CDR1 is SEHNR and CDR2 FQNEAQ (reference sequence). The ends were cut back, 6 bases at V and 8 bases at J, with 17 bases in the middle. The CDR3 runs to 14 residues. For the CDR3, the DNA is TGTGCCAGCAGACCCTATGACAGGTCCCATGAGCAGTTCTTC. The encoded protein is CASRPYDRSHEQFF. The full variable domain, completed using reference TRBV7-9 and TRBJ2-1, is DTGVSQNPRHKITKRGQNVTFRCDPISEHNRLYWYRQTLGQGPEFLTYFQNEAQLEKSRLLSDRFSAERPKGSFSTLEIQRTEQGDSAMYLCASRPYDRSHEQFFGPGTRLTVL.

The J gene is TRBJ2-3, the V gene TRBV10-3; D is unresolved. This CDR3 region has 13 residues. The germline V gene encodes CDR1 ENHRY and CDR2 SYGVKD. V lost 8 bases and J lost 2, with 11 bases in between. Here the CDR3 DNA reads TGTGCCATCCAGGATGATTACACAGATACGCAGTATTTT. Translating gives CAIQDDYTDTQYF.

The table lists this clonotype with many counts. The DNA for the CDR3 is TGTGCCAGCAGCTTTCCGGCTTCCGGGGCCAACGTCCTGACTTTC. The encoded protein is CASSFPASGANVLTF. This rearrangement joins TRBV7-2 to TRBJ2-6; D is unclear. The germline gives CDR1 SGHTA, CDR2 FQGNSA. V lost 3 bases, J lost 4 bases, and 10 bases lay in between. This CDR3 comprises 15 residues.

V is TRBV20-1 and J is TRBJ2-7; 10 bases are shared with TRBD2. CDR1 DFQATT and CDR2 SNEGSKA come from the germline V gene (reference sequence). Trimming took 2 bases from V and 7 from J; bases not matched to a gene: 14. The length of the CDR3 is 16 residues. DNA for the CDR3: TGCAGTGCTAGATCGTGGGGTAGCGGGGGGCCGGGGGAGCAGTACTTC. This codes for CSARSWGSGGPGEQYF.

Concerning this clonotype itself: Germline and junction disagree at one end, which may indicate a read error. The V gene is TRBV6-2 or TRBV6-3, the J gene TRBJ2-5; no definite D call. The germline gives CDR1 MNHEY, CDR2 SVGEGT. The CDR3 loop spans 12 amino acids. CDR3 sequence: CASCYPAKTQYF. The CDR3 DNA reads TGTGCCAGCTGTTACCCCGCCAAGACCCAGTACTTC.

The chain couples TRBV5-1 to TRBJ2-4; D is undetermined. The germline V gene has CDR1 SGHRS and CDR2 YFSETQ. Trimming took off 4 bases at V and 1 base at J, with 9 bases between the two ends. This CDR3 contains 14 residues. The CDR3 bases are TGCGCCAGCAGCACGTATGCTGCCAAAAACATTCAGTACTTC. Protein product: CASSTYAAKNIQYF.

CDR3 nucleotide sequence: TGTGCCATCAGTGAGTCGAATTCCGGGACTAGCTCAGATACGCAGTATTTT. It codes for CAISESNSGTSSDTQYF. The rearrangement links TRBV10-3 to TRBJ2-3; 9 bases are shared with TRBD2. The trim removed 0 bases at V and 4 bases at J, leaving 8 bases unmatched. The germline CDR1 and CDR2 sequences are ENHRY and SYGVKD. The CDR3 runs 17 residues.

This clonotype showed up just a few times. The chain joins TRBV10-3 to TRBJ2-3, with 7 bases matching TRBD1. The J segment lost 3 bases and the V segment lost 8 bases, leaving 8 bases of the junction unmatched. The CDR3 totals 14 residues. Germline CDR1 and CDR2: ENHRY and SYGVKD. The CDR3 here is CAIERDRKTDTQYF. The DNA for the CDR3 is TGTGCCATCGAACGGGACAGAAAAACAGATACGCAGTATTTT.

V gene TRBV30 combines with J gene TRBJ2-3; D unresolved. V was pared by 0 bases and J by 3 bases, with 13 bases between. This CDR3 region has 15 residues. Germline V gives CDR1 GTSNPN, CDR2 SVGIG (reference sequence). Here the CDR3 reads CAWSVLPGPTDTQYF. CDR3 nucleotides: TGTGCCTGGAGTGTACTTCCCGGTCCGACAGATACGCAGTATTTT.